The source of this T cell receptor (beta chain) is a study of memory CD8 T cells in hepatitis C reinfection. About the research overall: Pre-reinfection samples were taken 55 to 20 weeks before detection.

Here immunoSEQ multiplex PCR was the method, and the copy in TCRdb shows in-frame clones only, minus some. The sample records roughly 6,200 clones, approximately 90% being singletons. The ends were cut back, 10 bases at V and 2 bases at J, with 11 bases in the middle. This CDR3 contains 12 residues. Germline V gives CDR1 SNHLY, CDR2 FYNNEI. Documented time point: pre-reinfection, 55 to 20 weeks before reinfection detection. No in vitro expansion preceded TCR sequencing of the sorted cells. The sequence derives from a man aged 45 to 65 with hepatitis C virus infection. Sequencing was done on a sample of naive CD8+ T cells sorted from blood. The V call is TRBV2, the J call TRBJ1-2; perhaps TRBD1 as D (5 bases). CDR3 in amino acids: CAKEQGNYGYTF. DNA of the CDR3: TGTGCCAAAGAGCAGGGCAACTATGGCTACACCTTC.